This TCR beta chain stems from a study of CD8+CD57+ T cells in acquired aplastic anemia (dated by TCRdb to 2017 to 2018). For context, the study as a whole: A mean of around 3 ug of DNA, ranging from roughly 0.19 to 27.4 ug, was extracted from sorted CD4+ and CD8+ cells. A CD8+CD57+ expansion meant a frequency higher than the mean frequency seen in healthy subjects.

The junction carries 18 bases between V and J, which are trimmed by 8 bases and 1 base respectively. Counted from cysteine to phenylalanine, this CDR3 has 14 amino acids. Left in the record is the CDR3 DNA by itself, 42 bases read in frame from the first base. The germline V gene provides CDR1 SQVTM and CDR2 ANQGSEA. Ten or more counts support this clonotype. Its recognized antigen is unknown. The record has no base qualities; no much larger clone is one base away. Genomic DNA was used as template for profiling of TCR beta VDJ combinations and CDR3 sequences. An Illumina HiSeq 2000 was used for TCR repertoire sequencing. As for how the authors treated the data: TRBV/TRBJ rearrangement plots, CDR3 size and DJ length profiles, and Simpson's diversity index were used to assess repertoires. The most abundant DNA sequence in the deep sequencing data was defined as the immunodominant clone. CDR3 amino acid sequences were checked for sharing across subjects and were also compared against the VDJdb database and published repertoires. The raw public reads went through TCRdb reprocessing: fastp at Q25, MiXCR clone calling, in-frame beta chains kept. Rows merge per CDR3 protein into single entries with the most common DNA and genes. The authors' filters were not applied to this entry. This sample comprises approximately 300,000 distinct CDR3 sequences, 56% of them detected only once. Around 1.2% of the sample rests with the top ten.

Overall study results and their limits: No significant difference in CD8+ Simpson's diversity was found between patients and healthy controls (P=0.060). Although around 30 CD8+ CDR3 sequences were shared by patients and controls, these sequences appeared highly expressed in patients and within the immunodominant clones of patients.

Patients chosen for sequencing had shown expansion of CD8+CD57+ cells by flow cytometry. Every patient had severe acquired aplastic anemia, diagnosed using the International Study of Aplastic Anemia and Agranulocytosis and Camitta criteria. Patients had received no therapy at the time of blood sampling. The study deep-sequenced TCR repertoires of sorted CD4+ and CD8+ blood T cells from severe aplastic anemia patients and healthy subjects. In the USA, patient enrollment took place under clinicaltrials.gov protocols 00001620, 01623167, 00001397, 00071045, 00081523 and 00961064. Ficoll-Paque density gradient centrifugation was used to isolate peripheral blood mononuclear cells. Before DNA extraction, CD4+ and CD8+ T cells were sorted with FACS or magnetic beads.

Sequencing used sorted CD4+, CD8+, or CD8+CD57+ T cells (not recorded which) from PBMCs. The chain links TRBV29-1 with TRBJ2-7, with a weak D call of TRBD1 (6 bases match). This TCR was sampled from a human donor with aplastic anemia. Read as DNA, the sequence is TGCAGCCTCCCAAGCACAGGGCGTTCCTACGAGCAGTACTTC. Translated, this gives CSLPSTGRSYEQYF.